Following are 8 T cell receptor beta chains from one sample sequenced in a study of OX40 agonist ivuxolimab in advanced cancers. The library was made by the immunoSEQ multiplex PCR assay. The table comes from immuneACCESS by way of TCRdb, which keeps in-frame sequences with V and J called. Part of the clones is missing from these tables; in studies checked, under half for an unresolved V gene and the rest for unknown reasons. The sample records approximately 48,000 clones, 80% of which are singletons. Of the sample, about 3.9% falls within the top ten clones. Specimen: CD4+ or CD8+ T cells sorted from blood, collected in a trial of the OX40 agonist ivuxolimab. The receptors stem from an adult with an advanced solid tumor such as melanoma, head and neck, liver or kidney cancer.

V and J are TRBV11-2 and TRBJ1-3; D is possibly TRBD1 (6 bases). Trimming removed 3 bases from V and 16 bases from J, with 16 bases in between. CDR3 length: 12 residues. Germline CDR1 is SGHAT and CDR2 is FQNNGV. CDR3 in DNA: TGTGCCAGCAGCTTTGCTGGGGGCGAGGTGTATTTT. Translating it yields CASSFAGGEVYF.

The V and J genes are TRBV29-1 and TRBJ2-7; no firm D call. Germline V CDR1 and CDR2: SQVTM, ANQGSEA. Trimming removed 1 base at V and 3 bases at J, with 10 bases between. This CDR3 contains 13 residues. The CDR3, as DNA: TGCAGCGTTGAAGCTAGTGCACGCTACGAGCAGTACTTC. Translated, it gives CSVEASARYEQYF.

V and J are TRBV5-5 and TRBJ2-7; D could derive from TRBD1 or TRBD2 (5 bases each). Germline lookup yields CDR1 SGHKS and CDR2 YYEKEE (reference sequence). Trimming pared 4 bases from V and 2 bases from J, leaving 10 bases between. This CDR3 region has 13 residues. The CDR3 bases are TGTGCCAGCAGCGCTCCGGGACCCTACGAGCAGTACTTC. Translating gives CASSAPGPYEQYF.

This clone was counted only a few times. The chain links TRBV11-2 to TRBJ1-1; 9 bases agree with TRBD1. CDR1 SGHAT and CDR2 FQNNGV come from the germline V gene. The junction had 5 bases not matched to a gene; V was cut back by 5 bases and J by 4 bases. There are 14 residues in the CDR3. DNA for the CDR3: TGTGCCAGCAGCCTGACAGGGGGGGTCACTGAAGCTTTCTTT. Translating it yields CASSLTGGVTEAFF.

This sequence joins TRBV7-8 and TRBJ1-5, with a weak D call TRBD1 (6 bases). Germline assignment: CDR1 SGHVS and CDR2 FQNEAQ. This CDR3 has 16 amino acids. Trimming pared 3 bases from V and 3 bases from J, leaving 15 bases between. CDR3 sequence: CASSLSRGQINQPQHF. CDR3 nucleotides: TGTGCCAGCAGCTTGAGTCGGGGGCAGATCAATCAGCCCCAGCATTTT.

This clone was seen once. Here the CDR3 reads CAWSSGTSGEVKNIQYF. The CDR3 DNA reads TGTGCCTGGAGTTCTGGGACTAGCGGGGAGGTCAAAAACATTCAGTACTTC. The chain uses TRBV30 and TRBJ2-4; 13 nucleotides align to TRBD2. The CDR3 extends over 17 amino acids. Trimming at V came to 2 bases and at J to 3 bases, leaving 7 bases not matched to a gene. Germline V gives CDR1 GTSNPN, CDR2 SVGIG (reference sequence).

The chain carries TRBV7-3 and TRBJ1-2; D is possibly TRBD1 (6 bases). V was pared by 3 bases and J by 6 bases, with 11 bases between. This CDR3 spans 13 amino acids. Germline lookup yields CDR1 SGHTA and CDR2 FQGTGA. CDR3 amino acids: CASSFNRVDGYTF. CDR3 nucleotide sequence: TGTGCCAGCAGCTTTAACAGGGTAGATGGCTACACCTTC.

The chain couples TRBV4-3 to TRBJ1-6; D is possibly TRBD1 (5 bases). The V gene lost 0 bases and the J gene lost 0 bases, with 6 bases spanning the gap. CDR1 is LGHNA, CDR2 YSLEER, per germline. This CDR3 is 16 amino acids long. CDR3 DNA: TGCGCCAGCAGCCAAGATGGGGGCTCCTATAATTCACCCCTCCACTTT. Residues: CASSQDGGSYNSPLHF.